The source of this TCR beta chain is a study of T cell repertoires in cytomegalovirus infection. MiXCR, applied by TCRdb to the reads, yields one record per CDR3 protein. The sample shows around 430,000 distinct CDR3 sequences, under 55% of them seen only once. The CDR3 is 14 residues long. The junction had 3 bases not matched to a gene; V was cut back by 2 bases and J by 5 bases. Note on this clonotype: Antigen unknown.

The chain is built from TRBV12-3 or TRBV12-4 and TRBJ1-2; 9 positions agree with TRBD1. This clonotype was sampled from a human donor in good health (CMV status not recorded). Some clones in this sample may be carry-over from other donors' samples. Sequencing used cultured PBMCs, obtained from culture after CMV antigen stimulation. CDR3 loop: CASSLWGQGYGYTF. CDR3 bases: TGTGCCAGCAGTTTATGGGGACAGGGTTATGGCTACACCTTC.